Following are 2 T cell receptor beta chains from one sample sequenced in a study of T cell responses to AZD1222 COVID-19 vaccine. Profiling relied on immunoSEQ multiplex PCR, and the TCRdb table lists in-frame clones only, not all of them. The data contain about 140,000 clones, roughly 92% of them singletons. The sequences come from peripheral blood, collected on day 0 of AZD1222 vaccination. The receptor source for this set is an adult in good health.

This chain links TRBV6-4 with TRBJ2-2; D gene ambiguous. V was clipped by 3 bases and J by 5 bases, with 10 bases between them. The germline V gene encodes CDR1 MRHNA and CDR2 SNTAGT. This CDR3 region has 14 residues. The CDR3 reads CASSEGSETGELFF. The CDR3 region has the DNA TGTGCCAGCAGTGAAGGGTCGGAAACCGGGGAGCTGTTTTTT.

The chain employs TRBV10-1 and TRBJ2-1, with a possible D match to TRBD1 (5 bases). The CDR3 has 13 residues. The germline V gene has CDR1 WNHNN and CDR2 SYGVQD (reference sequence). V shed 4 bases and J shed 8 bases, with 12 bases lying between them. Here the CDR3 DNA reads TGCGCCAGCAGTGTACTACTCAGGGATGAGCAGTTCTTC. Its protein product is CASSVLLRDEQFF.